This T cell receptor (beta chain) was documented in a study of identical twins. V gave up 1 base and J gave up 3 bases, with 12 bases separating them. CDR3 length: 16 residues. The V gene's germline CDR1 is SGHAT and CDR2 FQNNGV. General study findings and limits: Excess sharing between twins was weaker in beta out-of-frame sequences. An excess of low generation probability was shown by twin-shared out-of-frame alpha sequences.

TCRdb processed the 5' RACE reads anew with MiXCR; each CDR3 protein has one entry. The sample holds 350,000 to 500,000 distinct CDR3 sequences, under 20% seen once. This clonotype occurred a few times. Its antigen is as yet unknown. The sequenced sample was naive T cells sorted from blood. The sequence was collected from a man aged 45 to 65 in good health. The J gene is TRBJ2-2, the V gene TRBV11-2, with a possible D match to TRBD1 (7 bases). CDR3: CASSLARGTHTGELFF. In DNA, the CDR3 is TGTGCCAGCAGCTTAGCCAGGGGGACTCACACCGGGGAGCTGTTTTTT. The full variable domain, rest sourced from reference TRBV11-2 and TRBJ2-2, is EAGVAQSPRYKIIEKRQSVAFWCNPISGHATLYWYQQILGQGPKLLIQFQNNGVVDDSQLPKDRFSAERLKGVDSTLKIQPAKLEDSAVYLCASSLARGTHTGELFFGEGSRLTVL.